Listed here are 22 T cell receptor delta chains from one sample, sequenced in a study of human gamma delta and Vdelta1 T cells. TCRdb re-analyzed the PCR reads via CATT. This table holds about 200 delta-chain clones, approximately 15% found once. The source material was Vdelta1 gamma-delta T cells from blood. The receptor source for this set is a human donor in good health.

Comment on this clone: This likely stems from a read error, as it lies one base from a far larger clone. This sample includes further DNA sequences coding for the same CDR3. This rearrangement joins TRDV1 to TRDJ1, with TRDD3 matching over 12 bases. Germline values: CDR1 TSWWSYY, CDR2 QGS. The CDR3 contains 22 residues. With 2 bases clipped from V and 5 bases from J, the junction kept 24 bases outside the gene matches. DNA for the CDR3: TGTGCTCTTGGGGAATCATCTATTCGTGCCCCAATACTGGGGGATACTGCTGATAAACTCATCTTT. This translates into CALGESSIRAPILGDTADKLIF.

In regard to this clone: Only one base separates this from a far larger clonotype, so it likely reflects a read error. The V and J genes are TRDV1 and TRDJ1; 11 positions match TRDD3. Germline V gene data show CDR1 as TSWWSYY and CDR2 as QGS. The CDR3 contains 19 residues. The chain's CDR3 is CAFGDYAGGGYAYTDKLIF. CDR3 coding DNA: TGTGCTTTTGGGGATTACGCCGGTGGGGGATACGCATACACCGATAAACTCATCTTT.

Comments on this clone: This is likely an artifact of a read error, given a far larger clone one base away. The same CDR3 can be traced to other DNA sequences in this sample. The genes are TRDV1 and TRDJ1; D unclear. Trimming left V 1 base short and J 0 bases short, with 24 bases between. Per germline, CDR1 TSWWSYY and CDR2 QGS. This CDR3 spans 20 amino acids. The CDR3 protein is CALGEHGGRGARGYTDKLIF. CDR3 DNA sequence: TGTGCTCTTGGGGAACATGGTGGGAGAGGAGCGCGAGGGTACACCGATAAACTCATCTTT.

The chain is built from TRDV1 and TRDJ1, with 11 bases that match TRDD3. Germline V gene data show CDR1 as TSWWSYY and CDR2 as QGS. V trimming: 4 bases; J trimming: 0 bases; junction bases outside the gene matches: 16. The CDR3 is 20 amino acids. CDR3 amino acids: CALGAPKVGGGYAYTDKLIF. The CDR3 region has the DNA TGTGCTCTTGGGGCCCCTAAGGTCGGTGGGGGATACGCATACACCGATAAACTCATCTTT.

This clone is hyperexpanded (1% or more) in the sample. The same CDR3 can be traced to other DNA sequences in this sample. The chain recombines TRDV1 with TRDJ1, with 8 bases matching TRDD3. This CDR3 region has 18 residues. CDR1 TSWWSYY and CDR2 QGS come from the germline V gene. The J segment lost 5 bases and the V segment lost 4 bases, leaving 18 bases of the junction unmatched. CDR3 sequence reads: CALGGEIRCWDTQDKLIF. For the CDR3, the DNA is TGTGCTCTTGGGGGGGAGATAAGGTGTTGGGATACGCAGGATAAACTCATCTTT.

This sequence joins TRDV1 and TRDJ1; TRDD3 matches 9 bases. The germline CDR1 and CDR2 sequences are TSWWSYY and QGS. This CDR3 is built from 20 residues. The junction had 19 bases not matched to a gene; V was cut back by 5 bases and J by 0 bases. CDR3 bases: TGTGCTCTTGGGAAACCCAGGGAGGGGGATACCCGCTACAACACCGATAAACTCATCTTT. As protein: CALGKPREGDTRYNTDKLIF.

This clone was recorded a few times. The protein held in TCRdb is that of a much larger clone and does not match this DNA's translation at residue 14, likely because of a read error; the protein shown is translated from the DNA. The chain recombines TRDV1 with TRDJ1, with D unresolved. CDR1 is TSWWSYY, CDR2 QGS, per germline. The CDR3 contains 18 residues. CDR3 region: CALGYSGYKLPNTNKLIF. The CDR3 DNA reads as TGTGCTCTTGGGTACTCGGGGTACAAACTGCCTAACACCAATAAACTCATCTTT.

A word on this clone: This DNA translates differently at residue 7 from the TCRdb protein, which is that of a much larger clone; a read error is likely, and the protein shown is the DNA's own translation. The chain couples TRDV1 to TRDJ1, with 8 bases that match TRDD3. In germline, CDR1 is TSWWSYY, CDR2 QGS. The V and J ends lost 1 base and 0 bases, in that order; junction bases with no gene match: 19. The CDR3 covers 21 residues. The CDR3 is CALGERWVLLGIPAYTDKLIF. CDR3 coding DNA: TGTGCTCTTGGGGAACGGTGGGTCTTACTGGGGATACCAGCGTACACCGATAAACTCATCTTT.

This clone has just a few counts. This DNA translates differently at residue 4 from the TCRdb protein, which is that of a much larger clone; a read error is likely, and the protein shown is the DNA's own translation. The chain has TRDV1 and TRDJ1; 11 nucleotides align to TRDD3. The germline V gene has CDR1 TSWWSYY and CDR2 QGS. This CDR3 spans 22 amino acids. The CDR3 region has the DNA TGTGCTCTTGTGGAACTCACCTTCCTACGTTGGGGGATACGGTCGGGCACCGATAAACTCATCTTT. It encodes CALVELTFLRWGIRSGTDKLIF.

As regards this clone: This sequence is one base from a far larger clone and is likely a read error. The same CDR3 can be traced to other DNA sequences in this sample. The V call is TRDV1, the J call TRDJ1; 10 nucleotides align to TRDD3. CDR3 length equals 22 residues. V was pared by 1 base and J by 10 bases, with 30 bases of the junction left unmatched. Per germline, CDR1 TSWWSYY and CDR2 QGS. CDR3 nucleotides: TGTGCTCTTGGGGAACCCTATCGGGCATTCCTACGGGGGATACGATCACCGTGGGGACTCATCTTT. Its protein product is CALGEPYRAFLRGIRSPWGLIF.

Note on this clone: A far larger clone is only one base removed, so a read error is likely. Different DNA sequences within this sample yield the same CDR3. The chain recombines TRDV1 with TRDJ1; 11 bases align to TRDD3. The CDR3 totals 22 residues. J gave up 3 bases and V 2 bases, and 23 bases lay outside the gene matches. Germline CDR1 reads TSWWSYY; CDR2 reads QGS. Here the CDR3 DNA reads TGTGCTCTTGGGGAATCATCTATTCGTGCCCCAATCCTGGGGGATACTGCCGATAAACTCATCTTT. Its protein is CALGESSIRAPILGDTADKLIF.

As concerns this clone: The amino acid sequence in TCRdb belongs to a much larger clone and departs from this DNA's translation at residue 15, likely a sequencing read error; the sequence shown is translated from the DNA. The genes are TRDV1 and TRDJ1; 10 bases are shared with TRDD3. The CDR3 contains 17 residues. Looked up from germline, CDR1 is TSWWSYY and CDR2 is QGS. The chain's CDR3 is CALGVLLGDPYTDKPIF. The CDR3, as DNA: TGTGCTCTTGGGGTACTACTGGGGGATCCCTACACCGATAAACCCATCTTT.

This clone came up a few times. This likely came from a read error, as a far larger clone is one base away. J is TRDJ1 and V is TRDV1; 12 bases fit TRDD3. Per the germline V gene, CDR1 is TSWWSYY and CDR2 is QGS. The CDR3 is 23 amino acids. CDR3 bases: TGTGCTCTTGGGGAACTTCCCCACCTTCCTCCCGTACTGGGGGATACTTACACCGATAAACGCATCTTT. Protein sequence: CALGELPHLPPVLGDTYTDKRIF.

A remark on this clone: This likely reflects a read error, since a far larger clone is one base away. The rearrangement uses TRDV1 and TRDJ1; 11 nucleotides align to TRDD3. Trimming took 4 bases from V and 6 from J; bases not matched to a gene: 22. The CDR3 runs to 20 residues. In germline, CDR1 is TSWWSYY, CDR2 QGS. The CDR3 DNA is TGTGCTCTTGGGGCCCCTAAGGTCGGTGGGGGATACGCCGTTCCCAATAAACTCATCTTT. Protein product: CALGAPKVGGGYAVPNKLIF.

This clone is deemed large. Additional DNA sequences in this sample encode the identical CDR3. V gene TRDV1 combines with J gene TRDJ3, with D possibly matching TRDD2 (5 bases). This CDR3 spans 19 amino acids. Germline CDR1 is TSWWSYY and CDR2 is QGS. The V end was cut by 4 bases, the J end by 0 bases, with 16 bases between. The CDR3 here is CALGASPTSFSWDTRQMFF. In DNA, the CDR3 is TGTGCTCTTGGGGCTTCCCCTACCTCATTCTCCTGGGACACCCGACAGATGTTTTTC.

As to this clone: The TCRdb protein comes from a much larger clone and disagrees with this DNA's translation at residue 16, likely due to a read error; the protein given here is derived from the DNA. This chain links TRDV1 with TRDJ1; 9 bases line up with TRDD3. Trimming removed 3 bases from V and 0 bases from J; junction bases left unmatched: 23. The CDR3 contains 22 residues. Germline lookup yields CDR1 TSWWSYY and CDR2 QGS. CDR3 nucleotides: TGTGCTCTTGGGGATCGGGTCCCAAGAGTCTTTACTGGGGGACGGCACACCGATAAACTCATCTTT. Its protein is CALGDRVPRVFTGGRHTDKLIF.

In its sample, this clone is hyperexpanded. This specimen includes other DNA sequences encoding the same CDR3. The gene calls are TRDV1 and TRDJ1; D is unclear. Germline loops: CDR1 TSWWSYY, CDR2 QGS. The V gene lost 5 bases and the J gene lost 0 bases, with 22 bases spanning the gap. CDR3 size: 18 residues. The CDR3 DNA reads as TGTGCTCTTGGGTACTCGGGGTACAAACTGCCTAACACCGATAAACTCATCTTT. Protein: CALGYSGYKLPNTDKLIF.

Points on this clone: A far larger clone is off by one base, so a read error is likely. In the same sample, other DNA sequences code for this CDR3. The chain couples TRDV1 to TRDJ1; 9 bases match TRDD2. CDR1 and CDR2 (germline): TSWWSYY, QGS. The CDR3 loop spans 25 amino acids. V trimming: 2 bases; J trimming: 8 bases; junction bases outside the gene matches: 39. The CDR3 bases are TGTGCTCTTGGGGAATTACCCCTTCCTACGTCCCTGGGGACCGGGAGGTCGCCAGGCTCTAGAAAACTCATCTTT. Translating it yields CALGELPLPTSLGTGRSPGSRKLIF.

As for this clone: This likely stems from a read error, as it lies one base from a far larger clone. Other nucleotide sequences from this sample produce the same CDR3. The chain is built from TRDV1 and TRDJ1; a weak D match, TRDD3 (5 bases). The CDR3 is made up of 20 amino acids. Germline CDR1 TSWWSYY, CDR2 QGS. Trimming removed 1 base at V and 0 bases at J, with 24 bases between. CDR3 DNA sequence: TGTGCTCTTGGGGAACATGGCGGGAGGGGAGCGCGAGGGTACACCGATAAACTCATCTTT. It encodes CALGEHGGRGARGYTDKLIF.

This clone is labeled hyperexpanded. The chain combines TRDV1 with TRDJ1; TRDD3 agrees at 7 bases. This CDR3 contains 21 residues. Unmatched junction bases numbered 26, after V lost 5 bases and J lost 2 bases. Germline CDR1 and CDR2: TSWWSYY and QGS. The CDR3 nucleotides read TGTGCTCTTGGGAACCCACCGGGGGTCCGGGGATATAGATGTGAGACCGATAAACTCATCTTT. Protein product: CALGNPPGVRGYRCETDKLIF.

V usage is TRDV1 and J usage is TRDJ1; 11 bases map to TRDD3. Looked up from germline, CDR1 is TSWWSYY and CDR2 is QGS. This CDR3 is built from 22 residues. The V segment lost 0 bases and the J segment 0 bases; nucleotides outside the gene matches: 18. The CDR3 loop reads CALGELPHLPPVLGDNTDKLIF. Here the CDR3 DNA reads TGTGCTCTTGGGGAACTTCCCCACCTTCCTCCCGTACTGGGGGATAACACCGATAAACTCATCTTT.

This clone showed up just a few times. The TCRdb record carries a much larger clone's protein, which differs from this DNA's translation at residue 11; a read error is the likely cause, and the protein listed here is the DNA translation. This chain links TRDV1 with TRDJ1; D is ambiguous. Germline CDR1 and CDR2: TSWWSYY and QGS. V was clipped by 5 bases and J by 9 bases, with 22 bases between them. CDR3 size: 15 residues. The CDR3 region has the DNA TGTGCTCTTGGGATCCCGGATGAGGGTACGCAGGAACTCATCTTT. It encodes CALGIPDEGTQELIF.